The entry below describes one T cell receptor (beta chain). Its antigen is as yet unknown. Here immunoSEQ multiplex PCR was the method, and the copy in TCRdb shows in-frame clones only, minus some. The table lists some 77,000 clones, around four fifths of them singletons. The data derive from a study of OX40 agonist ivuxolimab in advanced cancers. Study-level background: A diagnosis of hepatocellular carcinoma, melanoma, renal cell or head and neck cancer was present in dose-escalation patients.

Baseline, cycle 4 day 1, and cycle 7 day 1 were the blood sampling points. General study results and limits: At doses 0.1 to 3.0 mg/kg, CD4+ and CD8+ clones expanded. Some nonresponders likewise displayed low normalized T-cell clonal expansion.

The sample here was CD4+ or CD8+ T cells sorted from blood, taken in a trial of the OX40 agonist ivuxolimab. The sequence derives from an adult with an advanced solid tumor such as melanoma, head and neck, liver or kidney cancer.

The CDR3 DNA reads as TGCGCCAGCAGTTGGGACCCCGACACCGGGGAGCTGTTTTTT. This codes for CASSWDPDTGELFF. V usage is TRBV4-3 and J usage is TRBJ2-2; D is possibly TRBD1 or TRBD2 (5 bases each). CDR3 length: 14 amino acids. V dropped 6 bases and J dropped 3 bases, with 11 bases sitting between them. Germline loops: CDR1 LGHNA, CDR2 YSLEER.